These 7 T cell receptor beta chains originate from one sample sequenced in a study of blood T cell repertoires in COVID-19. Repertoires were generated with immunoSEQ multiplex PCR, while TCRdb's copy carries only in-frame clones and drops some. Of over 80,000 clones listed, 79% are singletons. The specimen sequenced was peripheral blood. These receptors were collected from a woman aged 80 or older with active or convalescent COVID-19.

The gene calls are TRBV19 and TRBJ1-1, with TRBD1 as a possible D gene (6 bases). V gave up 7 bases and J gave up 0 bases, with 12 bases separating them. Looked up from germline, CDR1 is LNHDA and CDR2 is SQIVND (reference sequence). This CDR3 contains 14 residues. CDR3 in DNA: TGTGCCAGTAAGGGACAACTAATGAACACTGAAGCTTTCTTT. This sequence encodes CASKGQLMNTEAFF. The whole variable domain, filled in from reference TRBV19 and TRBJ1-1, reads DGGITQSPKYLFRKEGQNVTLSCEQNLNHDAMYWYRQDPGQGLRLIYYSQIVNDFQKGDIAEGYSVSREKKESFPLTVTSAQKNPTAFYLCASKGQLMNTEAFFGQGTRLTVV.

This rearrangement joins TRBV9 to TRBJ2-7; 9 bases are a match to TRBD2. After removal of 4 bases from V and 0 bases from J, the junction contained 5 bases not matched to a gene. Germline assignment: CDR1 SGDLS and CDR2 YYNGEE. This CDR3 is built from 15 residues. The CDR3 protein is CASSPLAGLSYEQYF. CDR3 nucleotide sequence: TGTGCCAGCAGCCCCCTAGCGGGACTCTCCTACGAGCAGTACTTC.

The J gene is TRBJ2-6, the V gene TRBV7-9; 9 bases are a match to TRBD2. The CDR3 runs to 16 residues. Trimming removed 5 bases from V and 4 bases from J; junction bases left unmatched: 6. The V gene's germline CDR1 is SEHNR and CDR2 FQNEAQ (reference sequence). The CDR3 is CASSQRGAAGANVLTF. DNA for the CDR3: TGTGCCAGCAGCCAGCGGGGGGCGGCCGGGGCCAACGTCCTGACTTTC.

V gene TRBV6-1 combines with J gene TRBJ1-5; TRBD1 is a possible D gene (5 bases). The V gene's germline CDR1 is MNHNS and CDR2 SASEGT. Trimming shortened V by 3 bases and J by 6 bases, and 12 bases separated the two germline ends. This CDR3 is built from 14 residues. In DNA, the CDR3 is TGTGCCAGCAGTGAGGCGGGGAGGGGTCAGCCCCAGCATTTT. This translates into CASSEAGRGQPQHF.

The chain combines TRBV27 with TRBJ1-6, with 7 bases matching TRBD1. Germline CDR1 and CDR2: MNHEY and SMNVEV (reference sequence). The CDR3 covers 16 residues. V was pared by 2 bases and J by 6 bases, with 7 bases of the junction left unmatched. CDR3 in DNA: TGTGCCAGCAGTTTACGGACAGGTGGAGCTAATTCACCCCTCCACTTT. Its protein is CASSLRTGGANSPLHF.

This rearrangement joins TRBV6-6 to TRBJ2-7, with 7 nucleotides matching TRBD1. This CDR3 comprises 15 residues. Germline assignment: CDR1 MNHNY and CDR2 SVGAGI (reference sequence). Losses at the gene ends were 6 bases for V and 3 bases for J; bases not matched to a gene: 11. The CDR3 DNA follows: TGTGCCAGCAGACGCCTGGGACAGTACAACTACGAGCAGTACTTC. This gives the protein CASRRLGQYNYEQYF.

This sequence joins TRBV5-6 and TRBJ1-3, with D maybe TRBD1 (5 bases). CDR1 SGHDT and CDR2 YYEEEE come from the germline V gene. V gave up 0 bases and J gave up 2 bases, with 18 bases separating them. The CDR3 sequence is 18 residues long. The CDR3 spells CASSLAYPPGVTGNTIYF. The CDR3 DNA follows: TGTGCCAGCAGCTTGGCCTACCCTCCGGGGGTGACTGGAAACACCATATATTTT.